This T cell receptor (beta chain) was recorded in a study of T cells in Graves' hyperthyroidism and ophthalmopathy. CDR1 is SGHTA, CDR2 FQGNSA, per germline. CDR3 length: 17 residues. Trimming removed 0 bases at V and 0 bases at J, with 14 bases between. Whole-study results and caveats: Within blood appeared most thyroid clonotypes that had expanded above 0.001. A median roughly 6.6 months before onset, the model predicted ophthalmopathy.

TCR beta CDR3 sequences were amplified from RNA transcripts. An initial round of RT-PCR targeting the TCR CDR3 relied on the HTBI primer set. Using its own MiXCR run on the multiplex PCR reads, TCRdb lists one record per CDR3 protein. The sample carries approximately 560,000 distinct CDR3 sequences, 46% recorded once. Of note for this clonotype: Antigen: not known.

V usage is TRBV7-2 and J usage is TRBJ1-2; D is unresolved. Sequencing was performed on peripheral blood or thyroid tissue (not recorded which). This receptor was identified in a woman between 18 and 29 years old with Graves' hyperthyroidism. The CDR3 loop reads CASSLAGEASTNYGYTF. In nucleotides, the CDR3 is TGTGCCAGCAGCTTAGCCGGTGAGGCCAGTACTAACTATGGCTACACCTTC.